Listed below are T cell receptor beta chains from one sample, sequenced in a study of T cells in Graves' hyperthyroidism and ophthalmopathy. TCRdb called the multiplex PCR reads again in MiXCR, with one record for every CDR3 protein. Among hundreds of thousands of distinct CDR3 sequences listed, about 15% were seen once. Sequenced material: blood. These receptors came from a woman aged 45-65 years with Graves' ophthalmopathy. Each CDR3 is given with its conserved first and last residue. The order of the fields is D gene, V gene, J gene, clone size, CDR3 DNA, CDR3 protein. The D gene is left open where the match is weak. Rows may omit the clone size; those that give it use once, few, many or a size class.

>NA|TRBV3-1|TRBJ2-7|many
TGTGCCAGCAGCCAGGGTACGGGCGAGCAGTACTTC
CASSQGTGEQYF
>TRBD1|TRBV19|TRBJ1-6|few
TGTGCCAGTAGTATCGGACAGGGTCGGGTAACCCTCCACTTT
CASSIGQGRVTLHF
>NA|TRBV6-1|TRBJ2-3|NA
TGTGCCAGCAGTCAGGGCCCCCCCCCCTTGCAGTATTTT
CASSQGPPPLQYF
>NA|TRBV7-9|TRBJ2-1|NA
TGTGCCAGCAGCTCCCTGGGGGATAAATACAATGAGCAGTTCTTC
CASSSLGDKYNEQFF
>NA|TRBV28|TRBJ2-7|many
TGTGCCAGCAGCCAAAGGAGCCCCTCCTACGAGCAGTACTTC
CASSQRSPSYEQYF
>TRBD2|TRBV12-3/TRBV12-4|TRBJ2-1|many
TGTGCCAGCAGTTCCCGAAGCGGGAAAATGGATGAGCAGTTCTTC
CASSSRSGKMDEQFF
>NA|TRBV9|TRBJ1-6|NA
TGTGCCAGCAGCCCTGGTGCAGTCAATTCACCCCTCCACTTT
CASSPGAVNSPLHF
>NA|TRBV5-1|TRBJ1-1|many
TGCGCCAGCAGCTTGGATTCCACTCACATGAACACTGAAGCTTTCTTT
CASSLDSTHMNTEAFF
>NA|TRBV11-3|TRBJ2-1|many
TGTGCCAGCAGCTTAGGGGTAGATACCTACAATGAGCAGTTCTTC
CASSLGVDTYNEQFF
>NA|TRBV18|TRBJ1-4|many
TGTGCCAGCTCACCTAAGGAGGGTCGTGAAAAACTGTTTTTT
CASSPKEGREKLFF
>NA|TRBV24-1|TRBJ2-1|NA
TGTGCCACCGGGCGGCGACCGCCGTACAATGAGCAGTTCTTC
CATGRRPPYNEQFF
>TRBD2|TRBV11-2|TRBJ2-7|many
TGTGCCAGCAGCTTAGGGGCGGGACTATTCTACGAGCAGTACTTC
CASSLGAGLFYEQYF
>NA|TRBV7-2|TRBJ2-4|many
TGTGCCAGCAGCTTAGACGCGGGTTGGTACATTCAGTACTTC
CASSLDAGWYIQYF
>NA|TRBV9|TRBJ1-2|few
TGTGCCAGCAGAGGGGGGAATGGCTACACCTTC
CASRGGNGYTF
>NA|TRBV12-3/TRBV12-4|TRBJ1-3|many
TGTGCCAGCAGTTTCAGCAGGTCTGGAAACACCATATATTTT
CASSFSRSGNTIYF
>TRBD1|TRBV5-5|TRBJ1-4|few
TGTGCCAGCAGCAGCTTACGACAGGGTGGGGAAAAACTGTTTTTT
CASSSLRQGGEKLFF
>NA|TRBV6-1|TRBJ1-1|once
TGTGCCAGCAGTCCTATGCCCGGGCTCACTGAAGCTTTCTTT
CASSPMPGLTEAFF
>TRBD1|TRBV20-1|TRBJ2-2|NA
TGCAGTGCCGGGTCGCGACAGGGCCTCACCGGGGAGCTGTTTTTT
CSAGSRQGLTGELFF